Below, 6 T cell receptor delta chains from the same sample are listed, as sequenced in a study of gamma-delta chains in newborns, infants, children. With CATT, TCRdb re-called clones from the reads. The table includes around 8,100 delta-chain clones, about 3.7% detected once. Sequences were obtained from blood. The origin of the receptors is a child who was a newborn, infant or young child, either healthy, febrile or measles-vaccinated (not recorded which).

Regarding this clone: TCRdb records a much larger clone's protein for this DNA, with a difference at residue 13 that likely arises from a read error; the protein given is the translation of the DNA. The identical CDR3 is also encoded by other nucleotide sequences in the sample. This rearrangement joins TRDV2 to TRDJ3, with TRDD3 matching 9 bases. The CDR3 sequence is 18 residues long. The V gene's germline CDR1 is GEAIGNYY and CDR2 EKD. DNA of the CDR3: TGTGCCTGTGACACCGGGGGATACAGCTCCTGGGACGCCCGACAGATGTTTTTC. Translating gives CACDTGGYSSWDARQMFF.

A note on this clone: The sample holds other DNA sequences that translate to the same CDR3. The CDR3 DNA is TGTGCCTGTGACACCGTACTGGGGGCCCTTTCCTGGGACACCCGACAGATGTTTTTC. Translation gives CACDTVLGALSWDTRQMFF. The V call is TRDV2, the J call TRDJ3; 8 nucleotides match TRDD3. Germline V gene lookup returns CDR1 GEAIGNYY and CDR2 EKD. CDR3 length: 19 residues. V was pared by 0 bases and J by 1 base, with 7 bases of the junction left unmatched.

The chain joins TRDV3 to TRDJ3, with 9 nucleotides matching TRDD3. TCRdb lists no J gene, so it was determined here by aligning the DNA to germline. The V gene's germline CDR1 is TVYSNPD and CDR2 GDNSRS (reference sequence). The CDR3 extends over 18 amino acids. The trim removed 5 bases at V and 0 bases at J, leaving 11 bases unmatched. As DNA, the CDR3 is TGTGCCACCCCTGTACTGGGGGAGAGCTCCTGGGACACCCGACAGATGTTTTTC. Translation: CATPVLGESSWDTRQMFF. Supplemented by reference TRDV3 and TRDJ3, the full variable domain reads CDKVTQSSPDQTVASGSEVVLLCTYDTVYSNPDLFWYRIRPDYSFQFVFYGDNSRSEGADFTQGRFSVKHILTQKAFHLVISPVRTEDSATYYCATPVLGESSWDTRQMFFGTGIKLFVEP.

This clone was seen a handful of times. Its ends do not fully match the called genes, so a read error is possible. J is TRDJ3 and V is TRDV2, with 9 bases that match TRDD3. Germline CDR1 GEAIGNYY, CDR2 EKD. This CDR3 is 18 amino acids long. CDR3: CACDTWGIASWDTRQTFF. Written as DNA, the CDR3 is TGTGCCTGTGACACCTGGGGGATAGCCTCCTGGGACACCCGACAGACGTTTTTC.

On this clone: This could be a read error, since a much larger clone is one nucleotide away. This chain joins TRDV2 and TRDJ3; 13 positions agree with TRDD3. There are 19 residues in the CDR3. The germline V gene has CDR1 GEAIGNYY and CDR2 EKD. CDR3 sequence: CACYTVLGDTRWDTRQMFF. In DNA, the CDR3 is TGTGCCTGTTACACCGTACTGGGGGATACGCGCTGGGACACCCGACAGATGTTTTTC.

Comments on this clone: The same CDR3 also results from other DNA sequences found in this sample. The chain uses TRDV2 and TRDJ3; TRDD3 matches 13 bases. Trimming cost V 1 base and J 0 bases; bases outside gene matches: 5. Germline V gives CDR1 GEAIGNYY, CDR2 EKD. The CDR3 totals 20 residues. Here the CDR3 DNA reads TGTGCCTGTGACACTACTGGGGGATACGGAAGCTCCTGGGACACCCGACAGATGTTTTTC. Residues: CACDTTGGYGSSWDTRQMFF.